Presented here are 26 T cell receptor beta chains from one specimen sequenced in a study of cytomegalovirus exposure and HLA in healthy donors (dated by TCRdb to between 2016 and 2019). To prepare the library, the immunoSEQ multiplex PCR assay was applied. The multiplex PCR relied on a mix of 60 forward primers for TCR Vbeta segments and 13 reverse primers for TCR Jbeta segments. TCRdb re-hosts the immuneACCESS table, in-frame sequences only. Its copies lack some clones; in the studies checked, an unresolved V gene accounts for under half of them, and the cause for the rest is not known. Across this sample there are over 110,000 clones, with about 84% seen only once. Around 5.9% of the sample goes to the ten largest clones. The sequencing sample was made of PBMCs. These receptors came from a woman aged 40-49 years in good health and CMV-seropositive.

This clone has more than one count but fewer than ten. The rearrangement uses TRBV6-5 and TRBJ2-2; no clear D gene. Germline values: CDR1 MNHEY, CDR2 SVGAGI. The ends were cut back, 5 bases at V and 4 bases at J, with 11 bases in the middle. This CDR3 has 14 amino acids. CDR3 amino acids: CASSMTLPTGELFF. CDR3 DNA: TGTGCCAGCAGTATGACTCTCCCCACCGGGGAGCTGTTTTTT.

This chain joins TRBV29-1 and TRBJ1-2, with 7 bases identical to TRBD1. In germline, CDR1 is SQVTM, CDR2 ANQGSEA. This CDR3 contains 16 residues. Unmatched junction bases numbered 16, after V lost 4 bases and J lost 5 bases. This chain's CDR3 is CSVGHPGTEFSYGYTF. Written as DNA, the CDR3 is TGCAGCGTTGGACACCCCGGGACAGAATTCTCTTATGGCTACACCTTC.

This rearrangement joins TRBV29-1 to TRBJ2-1; perhaps TRBD2 as D (5 bases). The V gene lost 6 bases and the J gene lost 9 bases, with 15 bases spanning the gap. There are 12 residues in the CDR3. Germline V CDR1 and CDR2: SQVTM, ANQGSEA. Here the CDR3 reads CSVHERGFEQFF. The DNA of the CDR3 is TGCAGCGTCCACGAGAGAGGGTTTGAGCAGTTCTTC.

The chain joins TRBV6-1 to TRBJ2-1; D perhaps matches TRBD2 (6 bases). CDR1 is MNHNS, CDR2 SASEGT, per germline. With 1 base removed from V and 6 bases from J, the gap between germline ends came to 19 bases. The CDR3 runs 17 residues. CDR3 sequence: CASSEVHRSATSNEQFF. CDR3 bases: TGTGCCAGCAGTGAAGTCCACCGATCCGCGACTAGCAATGAGCAGTTCTTC.

This chain links TRBV7-6 with TRBJ2-5; TRBD2 agrees at 8 bases. The CDR3 loop spans 15 amino acids. Germline CDR1 and CDR2: SGHVS and FNYEAQ. Unmatched junction bases numbered 7, after V lost 5 bases and J lost 2 bases. DNA for the CDR3: TGTGCCAGCAGCCCCCGGGGGGGTCCGCAAGAGACCCAGTACTTC. Translation gives CASSPRGGPQETQYF.

V usage is TRBV29-1 and J usage is TRBJ1-1, with 7 nucleotides matching TRBD1. CDR3 size: 13 residues. CDR1 is SQVTM, CDR2 ANQGSEA, per germline. The V segment lost 6 bases and the J segment 0 bases; nucleotides outside the gene matches: 4. CDR3 DNA: TGCAGCGTACTTGGGACAGTGAACACTGAAGCTTTCTTT. It encodes CSVLGTVNTEAFF.

This sequence joins TRBV5-1 and TRBJ2-4; the match to TRBD2 covers 16 bases. Germline V gene lookup returns CDR1 SGHRS and CDR2 YFSETQ. The V and J ends lost 2 bases and 0 bases, in that order; junction bases with no gene match: 8. This CDR3 has 20 amino acids. As DNA, the CDR3 is TGCGCCAGCAGCTTTACCGGGACTAGCGGGAGGGTGCTAGCCAAAAACATTCAGTACTTC. Protein product: CASSFTGTSGRVLAKNIQYF.

V is TRBV2 and J is TRBJ2-4; TRBD2 aligns across 8 bases. This CDR3 has 18 residues. The V and J ends lost 5 bases and 2 bases, in that order; junction bases with no gene match: 14. Germline V lookup: CDR1 SNHLY, CDR2 FYNNEI. CDR3 protein: CASSNPRAGEFPKNIQYF. The CDR3 DNA reads TGTGCCAGCAGTAACCCCAGAGCGGGAGAATTTCCCAAAAACATTCAGTACTTC.

Of note for this clone: The same CDR3 can be traced to other DNA sequences in this sample. The CDR3 region has the DNA TGTGCCAGCTCACCAACTAGCGGGAGCTCCTACGAGCAGTACTTC. Amino acid sequence: CASSPTSGSSYEQYF. The chain combines TRBV18 with TRBJ2-7, with 11 bases matching TRBD2. The germline CDR1 and CDR2 sequences are KGHSH and LQKENI. CDR3 length equals 15 residues. The V segment lost 2 bases and the J segment 0 bases; nucleotides outside the gene matches: 0.

The chain uses TRBV4-1 and TRBJ1-2, with TRBD1 matching 7 bases. The CDR3 spans 16 residues. With 4 bases clipped from V and 2 bases from J, the junction kept 10 bases outside the gene matches. Germline V gene data show CDR1 as MGHRA and CDR2 as YSYEKL. For the CDR3, the DNA is TGCGCCAGCAGCCCCAGAAGACAGGGCCCCAACTATGGCTACACCTTC. It yields the protein CASSPRRQGPNYGYTF.

The chain uses TRBV10-2 and TRBJ2-5; D possibly corresponds to TRBD2 (6 bases). V lost 11 bases and J 5 bases, leaving 12 bases between the germline ends. The CDR3 has 11 residues. Germline V lookup: CDR1 WSHSY, CDR2 SAAADI. DNA of the CDR3: TGCGCCGGAGGGAATCGGGAGACCCAGTACTTC. Translated, it gives CAGGNRETQYF.

The chain couples TRBV5-1 to TRBJ2-5, with D maybe TRBD1 (5 bases). Looked up from germline, CDR1 is SGHRS and CDR2 is YFSETQ. The CDR3 has 14 amino acids. V gave up 2 bases and J gave up 1 base, with 9 bases separating them. The CDR3 DNA is TGCGCCAGCAGCTTACCAGGGCTCCAAGAGACCCAGTACTTC. Translation gives CASSLPGLQETQYF.

The chain employs TRBV11-3 and TRBJ2-7; 11 bases are a match to TRBD2. This CDR3 comprises 18 residues. The V gene end was trimmed by 3 bases and the J gene end by 2 bases; junction bases not matched to a gene: 12. CDR1 and CDR2 from the germline V gene are SGHNT and YENEEA. Here the CDR3 DNA reads TGTGCCAGCAGCTTGGAACAGGGTGGGACTAGCGGTACCTACGAGCAGTACTTC. Residues: CASSLEQGGTSGTYEQYF. The full variable domain, rest sourced from reference TRBV11-3 and TRBJ2-7, is EAGVVQSPRYKIIEKKQPVAFWCNPISGHNTLYWYLQNLGQGPELLIRYENEEAVDDSQLPKDRFSAERLKGVDSTLKIQPAELGDSAVYLCASSLEQGGTSGTYEQYFGPGTRLTVT.

This clone occurred a few times. V usage is TRBV5-1 and J usage is TRBJ1-1; tentative D call: TRBD1 (5 bases). The ends were cut back, 5 bases at V and 5 bases at J, with 10 bases in the middle. The CDR3 contains 12 residues. The germline V gene encodes CDR1 SGHRS and CDR2 YFSETQ. The CDR3 protein is CASSSKGTEAFF. CDR3 nucleotides: TGCGCCAGCAGTTCAAAGGGGACTGAAGCTTTCTTT.

The genes are TRBV4-2 and TRBJ2-5; weak D call: TRBD1 (6 bases). The CDR3 runs 16 residues. CDR1 and CDR2 from the germline V gene are LGHNA and YNFKEQ. Trimming removed 2 bases at V and 2 bases at J, with 15 bases between. The CDR3 spells CASSQIGGKDQETQYF. As DNA, the CDR3 is TGTGCCAGCAGCCAAATAGGGGGAAAAGATCAAGAGACCCAGTACTTC.

The CDR3 reads CSVRTGGSTDTQYF. CDR3 sequence (DNA): TGCAGCGTTCGGACAGGGGGTAGCACAGATACGCAGTATTTT. The chain has TRBV29-1 and TRBJ2-3, with TRBD1 matching over 10 bases. The CDR3 runs 14 residues. V shed 5 bases and J 0 bases; nucleotides not matched to a gene: 2. Germline values: CDR1 SQVTM, CDR2 ANQGSEA.

The CDR3 spells CASSPTSGRSYEQYF. The CDR3 bases are TGTGCCAGCAGCCCCACTAGCGGGAGATCCTACGAGCAGTACTTC. J is TRBJ2-7 and V is TRBV7-9, with 11 bases that match TRBD2. The J segment lost 1 base and the V segment lost 5 bases, leaving 4 bases of the junction unmatched. The length of the CDR3 is 15 residues. Germline V lookup: CDR1 SEHNR, CDR2 FQNEAQ (reference sequence).

The rearrangement links TRBV21-1 to TRBJ2-3; the table names TRBD2, a call not compared with the DNA. TRBV21-1 is flagged as a pseudogene. This CDR3 has 16 amino acids. The CDR3 nucleotides are TGTGCCAGCAGCAATTACAGACCGGGAAGCACAGATACGCAGTATTTT. Protein sequence: CASSNYRPGSTDTQYF.

There are many counts of this clone. The CDR3: CASSEGTRYGYTF. CDR3 nucleotide sequence: TGTGCCAGCAGTGAAGGGACACGCTATGGCTACACCTTC. The genes are TRBV25-1 and TRBJ1-2, with D maybe TRBD1 (6 bases). V was pared by 2 bases and J by 4 bases, with 8 bases between. This CDR3 comprises 13 residues. Germline CDR1 reads MGHDK; CDR2 reads SYGVNS.

This clone has a single count. This chain links TRBV5-1 with TRBJ2-7; a possible D gene is TRBD2 (6 bases). This CDR3 is 14 amino acids long. Germline loops: CDR1 SGHRS, CDR2 YFSETQ. V dropped 2 bases and J dropped 5 bases, with 14 bases sitting between them. The CDR3 bases are TGCGCCAGCAGCTTTAGTCAGGGAGGAGACGAGCAGTACTTC. It specifies CASSFSQGGDEQYF. The full variable domain, with the rest looked up from reference TRBV5-1 and TRBJ2-7, is KAGVTQTPRYLIKTRGQQVTLSCSPISGHRSVSWYQQTPGQGLQFLFEYFSETQRNKGNFPGRFSGRQFSNSRSEMNVSTLELGDSALYLCASSFSQGGDEQYFGPGTRLTVT.

The chain is built from TRBV27 and TRBJ2-7; 8 bases line up with TRBD2. The CDR3 covers 16 residues. Unmatched junction bases numbered 12, after V lost 5 bases and J lost 3 bases. Germline V gene data show CDR1 as MNHEY and CDR2 as SMNVEV (reference sequence). This CDR3 is CASSALFGTSYYEQYF. CDR3 coding DNA: TGTGCCAGCAGTGCCCTATTCGGGACTAGTTACTACGAGCAGTACTTC.

J is TRBJ2-1 and V is TRBV10-3; D not certain. Germline V gene lookup returns CDR1 ENHRY and CDR2 SYGVKD. The CDR3 sequence is 16 residues long. Trimming cost V 5 bases and J 4 bases, with 18 bases left between them. The CDR3, as DNA: TGTGCCATCAGTCCGTCTAGATCCCGCGGATACAATGAGCAGTTCTTC. This gives the protein CAISPSRSRGYNEQFF.

The chain uses TRBV29-1 and TRBJ2-2; 8 bases are shared with TRBD1. This CDR3 is 13 amino acids long. Germline-derived CDR1 and CDR2 are SQVTM and ANQGSEA. With 3 bases clipped from V and 6 bases from J, the junction kept 3 bases outside the gene matches. The CDR3 region is CSVDQGAPGELFF. CDR3 nucleotide sequence: TGCAGCGTTGATCAGGGGGCGCCCGGGGAGCTGTTTTTT.

This chain joins TRBV5-6 and TRBJ2-5, with a possible D match to TRBD1 (6 bases). This CDR3 region has 16 residues. The germline V gene encodes CDR1 SGHDT and CDR2 YYEEEE. V gave up 0 bases and J gave up 1 base, with 13 bases separating them. The CDR3 reads CASSLDQGTGQETQYF. Here the CDR3 DNA reads TGTGCCAGCAGCTTGGATCAGGGGACGGGCCAAGAGACCCAGTACTTC.

The V and J genes are TRBV27 and TRBJ1-1; no clear D. Deletions cut 3 bases from V and 5 bases from J, with 13 bases between. This CDR3 contains 14 residues. Germline lookup yields CDR1 MNHEY and CDR2 SMNVEV (reference sequence). The CDR3 loop is CASSFRARGTEAFF. Here the CDR3 DNA reads TGTGCCAGCAGTTTTCGTGCCCGAGGGACTGAAGCTTTCTTT.

This chain connects TRBV2 to TRBJ2-5; 7 bases are shared with TRBD1. J gave up 2 bases and V 6 bases, and 9 bases lay outside the gene matches. The germline V gene has CDR1 SNHLY and CDR2 FYNNEI. There are 15 residues in the CDR3. The CDR3 region is CASSLQGLVQETQYF. In DNA, the CDR3 is TGTGCCAGCAGCTTACAGGGGCTAGTGCAAGAGACCCAGTACTTC.